This T cell receptor (beta chain) came from a study of OX40 agonist ivuxolimab in advanced cancers. Study-wide points: Individuals who were partial responders at 0.1-3.0 mg/kg had clonal expansion that ranked among the lowest.

Assay used: immunoSEQ multiplex PCR; TCRdb lists only in-frame clones, some missing. Of over 85,000 clones listed, under 90% are singletons. A remark on this clone: Its target is unknown.

The CDR3 loop spans 13 amino acids. The V end was cut by 4 bases, the J end by 8 bases, with 9 bases between. CDR1 MNHNY and CDR2 SVGAGI come from the germline V gene (reference sequence). Peripheral blood came from all dose cohorts at three timepoints. This receptor was identified in an adult with an advanced solid tumor such as melanoma, head and neck, liver or kidney cancer. This chain uses TRBV6-6 with TRBJ1-6; tentative D call: TRBD1 (5 bases). This specimen was CD4+ or CD8+ T cells sorted from blood, taken in a trial of the OX40 agonist ivuxolimab. The DNA of the CDR3 is TGTGCCAGCAGTTCGGGGGACTATTCACCCCTCCACTTT. It yields the protein CASSSGDYSPLHF.